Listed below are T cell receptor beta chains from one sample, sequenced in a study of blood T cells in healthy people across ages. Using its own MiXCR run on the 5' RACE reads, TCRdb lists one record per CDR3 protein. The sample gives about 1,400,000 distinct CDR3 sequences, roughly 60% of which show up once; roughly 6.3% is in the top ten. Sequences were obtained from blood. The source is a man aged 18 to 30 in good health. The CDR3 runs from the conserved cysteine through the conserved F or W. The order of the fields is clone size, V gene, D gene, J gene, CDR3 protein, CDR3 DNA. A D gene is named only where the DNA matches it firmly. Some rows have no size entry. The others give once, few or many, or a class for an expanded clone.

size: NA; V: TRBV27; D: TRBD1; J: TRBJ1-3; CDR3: CASSLAGTDGNTIYF; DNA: TGTGCCAGCAGTTTAGCCGGGACAGATGGAAACACCATATATTTT
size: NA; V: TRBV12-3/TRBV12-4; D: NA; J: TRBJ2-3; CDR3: CASRRQGGISTDTQYF; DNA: TGTGCCAGCAGGCGTCAGGGCGGGATTAGCACAGATACGCAGTATTTT
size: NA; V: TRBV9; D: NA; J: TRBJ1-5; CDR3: CASSDTPGSNQPQHF; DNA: TGTGCCAGCAGTGATACTCCAGGGAGCAATCAGCCCCAGCATTTT
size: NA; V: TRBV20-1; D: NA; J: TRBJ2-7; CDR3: CSASWPPYEQYF; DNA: TGCAGTGCTAGCTGGCCCCCCTACGAGCAGTACTTC
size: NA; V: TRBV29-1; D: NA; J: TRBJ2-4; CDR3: CSVEAGAAKNIQYF; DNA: TGCAGCGTTGAAGCCGGGGCCGCCAAAAACATTCAGTACTTC
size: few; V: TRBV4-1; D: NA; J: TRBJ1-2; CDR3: CASSHRLSGPHYGYTF; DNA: TGCGCCAGCAGCCACCGCCTGTCAGGGCCCCACTATGGCTACACCTTC
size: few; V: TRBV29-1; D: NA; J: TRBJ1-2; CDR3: CSVEVEGVSRGYTF; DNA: TGCAGCGTTGAAGTGGAGGGCGTGAGTCGTGGCTACACCTTC
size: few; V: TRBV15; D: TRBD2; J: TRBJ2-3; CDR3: CATSSRFAGGPMDTQYF; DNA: TGTGCCACCAGCAGCAGATTTGCGGGAGGGCCTATGGATACGCAGTATTTT
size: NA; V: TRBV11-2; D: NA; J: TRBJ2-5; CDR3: CASSSNYMISDGEETQYF; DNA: TGTGCCAGCAGCTCTAATTATATGATCTCGGACGGGGAAGAGACCCAGTACTTC
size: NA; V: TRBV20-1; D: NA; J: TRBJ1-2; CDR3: CSAKTAIQGWGLNYGYTF; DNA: TGCAGTGCGAAGACGGCGATCCAAGGTTGGGGGCTTAACTATGGCTACACCTTC
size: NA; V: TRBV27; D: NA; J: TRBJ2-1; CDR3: CASSHGAPNEQFF; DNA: TGTGCCAGCAGTCACGGGGCACCCAATGAGCAGTTCTTC
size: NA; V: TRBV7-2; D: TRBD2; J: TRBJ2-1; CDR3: CASSFWTSGNHEQFF; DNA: TGTGCCAGCAGCTTCTGGACTAGCGGGAACCATGAGCAGTTCTTC
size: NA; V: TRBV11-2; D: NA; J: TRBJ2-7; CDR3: CASSRGLRSYEQYF; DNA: TGTGCCAGCAGCCGCGGACTAAGATCCTACGAGCAGTACTTC
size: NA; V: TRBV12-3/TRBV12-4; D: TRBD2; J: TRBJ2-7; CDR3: CASSQRETYEQYF; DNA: TGTGCCAGCAGTCAGCGGGAGACCTACGAGCAGTACTTC
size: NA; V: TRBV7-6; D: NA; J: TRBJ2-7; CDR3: CASSSQRNSYEQYF; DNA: TGTGCCAGCAGCTCACAACGAAACTCCTACGAGCAGTACTTC
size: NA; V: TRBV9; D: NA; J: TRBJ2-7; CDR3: CASSVAQGRGYEQYF; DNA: TGTGCCAGCAGCGTAGCACAGGGTCGGGGTTACGAGCAGTACTTC
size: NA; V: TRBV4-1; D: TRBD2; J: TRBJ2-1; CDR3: CASSRLTSGYGEQFF; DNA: TGCGCCAGCAGCCGGCTGACTAGCGGGTATGGTGAGCAGTTCTTC
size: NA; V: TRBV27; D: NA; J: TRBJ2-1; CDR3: CASRDVNYNEQFF; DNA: TGTGCAAGCCGGGACGTAAACTACAATGAGCAGTTCTTC
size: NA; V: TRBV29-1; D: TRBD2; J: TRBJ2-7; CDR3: CSVGGFAGALVSSSYEQYF; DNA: TGCAGCGTTGGGGGGTTTGCGGGAGCCCTCGTATCAAGCTCCTACGAGCAGTACTTC
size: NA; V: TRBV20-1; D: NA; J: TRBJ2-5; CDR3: CSARDLGTNQETQYF; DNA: TGCAGTGCTAGAGATCTGGGGACCAATCAAGAGACCCAGTACTTC
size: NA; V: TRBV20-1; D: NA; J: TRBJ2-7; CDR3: CSASFRSYEQYF; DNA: TGCAGTGCTAGTTTTAGGAGCTACGAGCAGTACTTC
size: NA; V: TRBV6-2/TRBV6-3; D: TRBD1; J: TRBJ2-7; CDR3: CASSRFRDSSYEQYF; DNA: TGTGCCAGCAGCCGCTTTCGGGACAGCTCCTACGAGCAGTACTTC
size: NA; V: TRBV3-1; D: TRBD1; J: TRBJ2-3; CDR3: CASSQVVAGGRTDTQYF; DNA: TGTGCCAGCAGCCAAGTTGTGGCAGGGGGCCGGACAGATACGCAGTATTTT
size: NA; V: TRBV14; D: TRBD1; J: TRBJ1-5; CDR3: CASSPRDRRARNQPQHF; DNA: TGTGCCAGCAGCCCCCGGGACAGGAGGGCTCGCAATCAGCCCCAGCATTTT
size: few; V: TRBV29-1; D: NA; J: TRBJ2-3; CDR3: CSVAAHPRTDTQYF; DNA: TGCAGCGTTGCCGCCCACCCTAGAACAGATACGCAGTATTTT